Following are 30 T cell receptor beta chains from one sample sequenced in a study of CXCR4 blockade with PD-1 therapy in pancreatic cancer. Data came from immunoSEQ multiplex PCR; TCRdb stores just in-frame clones and leaves some out. The sample lists roughly 18,000 clones; 72% were seen once. Sequencing was performed on tumor tissue. Every receptor here comes from a human donor with pancreatic ductal adenocarcinoma.

This clone was counted between two and nine times. The CDR3 region is CASSLNRGGRQVYNEQFF. For the CDR3, the DNA is TGTGCCAGCAGCTTAAATCGTGGCGGGAGGCAGGTCTACAATGAGCAGTTCTTC. The chain has TRBV11-3 and TRBJ2-1; 8 bases are shared with TRBD2. The junction had 12 bases not matched to a gene; V was cut back by 2 bases and J by 3 bases. The length of the CDR3 is 18 residues. Germline CDR1 SGHNT, CDR2 YENEEA. Full variable domain (outside the CDR3, taken from reference TRBV11-3 and TRBJ2-1): EAGVVQSPRYKIIEKKQPVAFWCNPISGHNTLYWYLQNLGQGPELLIRYENEEAVDDSQLPKDRFSAERLKGVDSTLKIQPAELGDSAVYLCASSLNRGGRQVYNEQFFGPGTRLTVL.

The genes are TRBV10-3 and TRBJ1-4; 8 positions agree with TRBD1. This CDR3 spans 16 amino acids. The trim removed 0 bases at V and 5 bases at J, leaving 5 bases unmatched. The V gene's germline CDR1 is ENHRY and CDR2 SYGVKD. The CDR3 bases are TGTGCCATCAGTGAGTCCCCAGGGGGCGCGAATGAAAAACTGTTTTTT. This gives the protein CAISESPGGANEKLFF.

The V call is TRBV19, the J call TRBJ2-5; TRBD1 matches at 12 bases. Germline CDR1 and CDR2: LNHDA and SQIVND (reference sequence). The CDR3 is 15 amino acids. The J segment lost 6 bases and the V segment lost 2 bases, leaving 4 bases of the junction unmatched. The CDR3 here is CASSITGQGAKTQYF. The CDR3 DNA follows: TGTGCCAGTAGTATAACGGGACAGGGGGCCAAGACCCAGTACTTC.

The rearrangement joins TRBV15 to TRBJ2-1; D is undetermined. Germline assignment: CDR1 LNHNV and CDR2 YYDKDF (reference sequence). The CDR3 has 17 residues. V was shortened by 1 base and J by 1 base, with 14 bases between the two germline ends. DNA of the CDR3: TGTGCCACCAGCAGAGCTTACTGGGCGGCGTCCTACAATGAGCAGTTCTTC. Protein product: CATSRAYWAASYNEQFF. The whole variable domain, remainder taken from reference TRBV15 and TRBJ2-1, is DAMVIQNPRYQVTQFGKPVTLSCSQTLNHNVMYWYQQKSSQAPKLLFHYYDKDFNNEADTPDNFQSRRPNTSFCFLDIRSPGLGDTAMYLCATSRAYWAASYNEQFFGPGTRLTVL.

The sample holds a few counts of this clone. The chain combines TRBV15 with TRBJ2-4, with D possibly matching TRBD1 (6 bases). The CDR3 contains 15 residues. The germline CDR1 and CDR2 sequences are LNHNV and YYDKDF (reference sequence). Trimming removed 2 bases from V and 8 bases from J, with 16 bases in between. As DNA, the CDR3 is TGTGCCACCAGCAGATTTGGGGGCAGCTCGGACATTCAGTACTTC. Its translation is CATSRFGGSSDIQYF.

The chain employs TRBV29-1 and TRBJ1-1; D uncertain. The V and J ends lost 4 bases and 0 bases respectively, with 9 bases between them. The CDR3 has 13 residues. Germline lookup yields CDR1 SQVTM and CDR2 ANQGSEA. For the CDR3, the DNA is TGCAGCGTTGGAGGGTACATGAACACTGAAGCTTTCTTT. This sequence encodes CSVGGYMNTEAFF.

This rearrangement joins TRBV18 to TRBJ1-4; D unresolved. In germline, CDR1 is KGHSH, CDR2 LQKENI. V was trimmed by 2 bases and J by 4 bases, leaving 8 bases between them. The CDR3 runs to 14 residues. The CDR3 here is CASSPIKNNEKLFF. The CDR3 coding sequence is TGTGCCAGCTCACCAATTAAGAATAATGAAAAACTGTTTTTT. The full variable domain, its missing parts supplied by reference TRBV18 and TRBJ1-4, is NAGVMQNPRHLVRRRGQEARLRCSPMKGHSHVYWYRQLPEEGLKFMVYLQKENIIDESGMPKERFSAEFPKEGPSILRIQQVVRGDSAAYFCASSPIKNNEKLFFGSGTQLSVL.

The chain is built from TRBV29-1 and TRBJ2-1; D unclear. Deletions cut 0 bases from V and 4 bases from J, with 7 bases between. The length of the CDR3 is 13 residues. The germline gives CDR1 SQVTM, CDR2 ANQGSEA. DNA of the CDR3: TGCAGCGTTGAAGATTTGCGGTACAATGAGCAGTTCTTC. It encodes CSVEDLRYNEQFF.

This chain connects TRBV25-1 to TRBJ2-7; D is uncertain. CDR1 and CDR2 (germline): MGHDK, SYGVNS. Trimming took off 0 bases at V and 7 bases at J, with 7 bases between the two ends. CDR3 size: 12 residues. The CDR3 reads CASSEYRYEQYF. DNA for the CDR3: TGTGCCAGCAGTGAATATCGGTATGAGCAGTACTTC.

The J gene is TRBJ1-1, the V gene TRBV2; TRBD1 might be the D (5 bases). The CDR3 spans 13 residues. The V and J ends lost 7 bases and 0 bases respectively, with 9 bases between them. CDR1 and CDR2 (germline): SNHLY, FYNNEI. The CDR3 bases are TGTGCCAGCATCGAGGGGATGAACACTGAAGCTTTCTTT. It yields the protein CASIEGMNTEAFF.

The genes are TRBV19 and TRBJ2-3, with 11 bases aligning to TRBD2. The trim removed 10 bases at V and 7 bases at J, leaving 10 bases unmatched. The CDR3 sequence is 14 residues long. Germline V gene data show CDR1 as LNHDA and CDR2 as SQIVND (reference sequence). The CDR3 nucleotides are TGTGCCACCCGTTTAGCGGGAGGGGGGAATACGCAGTATTTT. Encoded protein: CATRLAGGGNTQYF.

This sequence joins TRBV28 and TRBJ2-4; TRBD1 matches at 7 bases. V gave up 4 bases and J gave up 1 base; unmatched junction bases: 4. The CDR3 covers 15 residues. Germline assignment: CDR1 MDHEN and CDR2 SYDVKM. The CDR3 sequence: CASSSTQGAKNIQYF. In DNA form, the CDR3 reads TGTGCCAGCAGTTCGACACAGGGGGCCAAAAACATTCAGTACTTC.

This clone was observed a few times. V gene TRBV6-8 combines with J gene TRBJ2-5; 8 bases are a match to TRBD1. Trimming at V came to 10 bases and at J to 4 bases, leaving 8 bases not matched to a gene. Germline-derived CDR1 and CDR2 are MNHGY and SAAAGT. CDR3 length: 13 amino acids. The CDR3 bases are TGTGCCACCACAGGGGGTACGTTAGAGACCCAGTACTTC. Protein sequence: CATTGGTLETQYF.

This chain's CDR3 is CASSLTGLNEKLFF. CDR3 DNA sequence: TGTGCCAGCAGCTTGACAGGGCTTAATGAAAAACTGTTTTTT. The rearrangement links TRBV11-1 to TRBJ1-4, with 7 bases identical to TRBD1. Germline V CDR1 and CDR2: SGHAT, FQDESV (reference sequence). The CDR3 is made up of 14 amino acids. V dropped 3 bases and J dropped 4; count of bases not matched to a gene: 2. Full variable domain (missing parts from reference TRBV11-1 and TRBJ1-4): EAEVAQSPRYKITEKSQAVAFWCDPISGHATLYWYRQILGQGPELLVQFQDESVVDDSQLPKDRFSAERLKGVDSTLKIQPAELGDSAMYLCASSLTGLNEKLFFGSGTQLSVL.

The chain is built from TRBV29-1 and TRBJ2-5, with 8 bases lining up with TRBD2. Germline CDR1 reads SQVTM; CDR2 reads ANQGSEA. J lost 1 base, V lost 7 bases, and 2 bases had no gene match. CDR3 size: 12 residues. CDR3 nucleotide sequence: TGCAGCGCGGGGACTAGCCAAGAGACCCAGTACTTC. The encoded protein is CSAGTSQETQYF.

V gene TRBV19 combines with J gene TRBJ2-7; a possible D gene is TRBD1 (6 bases). V lost 6 bases and J lost 6, with 18 bases in between. The CDR3 covers 14 residues. Per the germline V gene, CDR1 is LNHDA and CDR2 is SQIVND (reference sequence). The CDR3 DNA reads TGTGCCAGTAGCCCACAGGGTCTAGGGGCCGAGCAGTACTTC. Amino acid sequence: CASSPQGLGAEQYF. Supplemented by reference TRBV19 and TRBJ2-7, the full variable domain reads DGGITQSPKYLFRKEGQNVTLSCEQNLNHDAMYWYRQDPGQGLRLIYYSQIVNDFQKGDIAEGYSVSREKKESFPLTVTSAQKNPTAFYLCASSPQGLGAEQYFGPGTRLTVT.

This clone was seen a handful of times. This chain links TRBV15 with TRBJ2-3, with D hard to call. CDR1 LNHNV and CDR2 YYDKDF come from the germline V gene (reference sequence). V lost 0 bases and J lost 4, with 8 bases in between. This CDR3 is 14 amino acids long. The DNA of the CDR3 is TGTGCCACCAGCAGAGATTCCCCGCCAGATACGCAGTATTTT. Amino acid sequence: CATSRDSPPDTQYF.

V is TRBV14 and J is TRBJ2-5; possible D gene TRBD2, 5 bases. The CDR3 totals 16 residues. Germline lookup yields CDR1 SGHDN and CDR2 FVKESK. The germline V and J ends were trimmed by 2 bases and 2 bases, with 15 bases remaining between them. The CDR3 bases are TGTGCCAGCAGCCAAAGAGGAGGAGTTTTACAAGAGACCCAGTACTTC. Amino acid sequence: CASSQRGGVLQETQYF. The full variable domain, its missing parts supplied by reference TRBV14 and TRBJ2-5, is EAGVTQFPSHSVIEKGQTVTLRCDPISGHDNLYWYRRVMGKEIKFLLHFVKESKQDESGMPNNRFLAERTGGTYSTLKVQPAELEDSGVYFCASSQRGGVLQETQYFGPGTRLLVL.

This clone was observed a handful of times. This chain uses TRBV9 with TRBJ2-7, with TRBD1 as a possible D gene (6 bases). There are 14 residues in the CDR3. V shed 4 bases and J shed 3 bases, with 14 bases lying between them. The V gene's germline CDR1 is SGDLS and CDR2 YYNGEE. CDR3 sequence: CASSLVGGIYEQYF. The DNA for the CDR3 is TGTGCCAGCAGCTTAGTAGGGGGTATCTACGAGCAGTACTTC.

This chain uses TRBV19 with TRBJ2-3, with 7 nucleotides matching TRBD2. Germline V CDR1 and CDR2: LNHDA, SQIVND (reference sequence). This CDR3 is 17 amino acids long. V shed 3 bases, J shed 4 bases, and the junction held 13 bases outside the gene matches. In DNA, the CDR3 is TGTGCCAGTAGTATCCCCCCAGGAGCGGGAAGTCCAGATACGCAGTATTTT. This sequence encodes CASSIPPGAGSPDTQYF.

This clone appeared a single time. The chain joins TRBV25-1 to TRBJ2-5; 7 bases are shared with TRBD2. This CDR3 contains 16 residues. V lost 2 bases and J lost 5; bases outside the gene matches: 11. The germline V gene encodes CDR1 MGHDK and CDR2 SYGVNS. Here the CDR3 reads CASSEGAGAELETQYF. The CDR3 region has the DNA TGTGCCAGCAGTGAAGGGGCGGGAGCTGAATTGGAGACCCAGTACTTC. The whole variable domain, filled in from reference TRBV25-1 and TRBJ2-5, reads EADIYQTPRYLVIGTGKKITLECSQTMGHDKMYWYQQDPGMELHLIHYSYGVNSTEKGDLSSESTVSRIRTEHFPLTLESARPSHTSQYLCASSEGAGAELETQYFGPGTRLLVL.

V usage is TRBV29-1 and J usage is TRBJ2-1; 11 nucleotides agree with TRBD2. Unmatched junction bases numbered 6, after V lost 6 bases and J lost 8 bases. The CDR3 is 13 amino acids. Germline V gene data show CDR1 as SQVTM and CDR2 as ANQGSEA. CDR3 bases: TGCAGCGTCAGACTAGCGGGGCCATATGAGCAGTTCTTC. It yields the protein CSVRLAGPYEQFF.

The chain combines TRBV29-1 with TRBJ2-3, with D perhaps TRBD1 (5 bases). CDR1 SQVTM and CDR2 ANQGSEA come from the germline V gene. V lost 6 bases, J lost 4 bases, and 14 bases lay in between. CDR3 length: 13 amino acids. The CDR3 loop is CSVGRESADTQYF. CDR3 DNA sequence: TGCAGCGTGGGCAGGGAATCAGCAGATACGCAGTATTTT.

This clone was recorded a few times. The chain has TRBV19 and TRBJ2-2; unclear D gene. Trimming removed 1 base from V and 2 bases from J, with 5 bases in between. The CDR3 length is 14 residues. Germline V gene data show CDR1 as LNHDA and CDR2 as SQIVND (reference sequence). CDR3 bases: TGTGCCAGTAGTATAGCCTTTAACACCGGGGAGCTGTTTTTT. This codes for CASSIAFNTGELFF.

The chain recombines TRBV18 with TRBJ2-1; D is perhaps TRBD2 (6 bases). Germline V gives CDR1 KGHSH, CDR2 LQKENI. V shed 2 bases and J shed 7 bases, with 9 bases lying between them. The CDR3 is 13 residues long. CDR3 region: CASSPRDLNEQFF. For the CDR3, the DNA is TGTGCCAGCTCACCAAGGGACTTGAATGAGCAGTTCTTC. Complete variable domain (other parts from reference TRBV18 and TRBJ2-1): NAGVMQNPRHLVRRRGQEARLRCSPMKGHSHVYWYRQLPEEGLKFMVYLQKENIIDESGMPKERFSAEFPKEGPSILRIQQVVRGDSAAYFCASSPRDLNEQFFGPGTRLTVL.

This clone appeared a single time. The rearrangement links TRBV23-1 to TRBJ2-7; D could derive from TRBD1 or TRBD2 (6 bases each). TRBV23-1 has ORF status, its function being uncertain. The V and J ends lost 6 bases and 7 bases respectively, with 19 bases between them. The CDR3 is 14 amino acids. CDR3 loop: CASSQGRGSSEQYF. The CDR3 bases are TGCGCCAGCAGCCAGGGGCGGGGTTCGAGTGAGCAGTACTTC.

This clone came up a few times. The rearrangement links TRBV10-3 to TRBJ2-5; D is perhaps TRBD2 (6 bases). Looked up from germline, CDR1 is ENHRY and CDR2 is SYGVKD. The germline V and J ends were trimmed by 0 bases and 6 bases, with 17 bases remaining between them. The CDR3 is made up of 16 amino acids. For the CDR3, the DNA is TGTGCCATCAGTGAGTCGCGACTAGGAGGGCAACAGACCCAGTACTTC. Its translation is CAISESRLGGQQTQYF.

The chain has TRBV18 and TRBJ2-1; D is undetermined. The CDR3 is 15 amino acids. The V end lost 1 base, the J end lost 2 bases, and 9 bases lay between the germline ends. The V gene's germline CDR1 is KGHSH and CDR2 LQKENI. CDR3: CASSPQGGPYNEQFF. The CDR3, as DNA: TGTGCCAGCTCACCACAAGGTGGTCCCTACAATGAGCAGTTCTTC.

The rearrangement joins TRBV19 to TRBJ2-1; maybe TRBD2 (5 bases). Trimming took 5 bases from V and 6 from J, leaving 17 bases between them. Per the germline V gene, CDR1 is LNHDA and CDR2 is SQIVND (reference sequence). The CDR3 totals 15 residues. The CDR3 spells CASSPIRGHPNEQFF. The CDR3, as DNA: TGTGCCAGTAGTCCAATCCGGGGTCATCCCAATGAGCAGTTCTTC.

V gene TRBV19 combines with J gene TRBJ2-5; D gene uncertain. Trimming pared 4 bases from V and 2 bases from J, leaving 11 bases between. The CDR3 length is 14 residues. The germline gives CDR1 LNHDA, CDR2 SQIVND (reference sequence). CDR3 nucleotide sequence: TGTGCCAGTAGTACATCTCGTTCGCAAGAGACCCAGTACTTC. This translates into CASSTSRSQETQYF.